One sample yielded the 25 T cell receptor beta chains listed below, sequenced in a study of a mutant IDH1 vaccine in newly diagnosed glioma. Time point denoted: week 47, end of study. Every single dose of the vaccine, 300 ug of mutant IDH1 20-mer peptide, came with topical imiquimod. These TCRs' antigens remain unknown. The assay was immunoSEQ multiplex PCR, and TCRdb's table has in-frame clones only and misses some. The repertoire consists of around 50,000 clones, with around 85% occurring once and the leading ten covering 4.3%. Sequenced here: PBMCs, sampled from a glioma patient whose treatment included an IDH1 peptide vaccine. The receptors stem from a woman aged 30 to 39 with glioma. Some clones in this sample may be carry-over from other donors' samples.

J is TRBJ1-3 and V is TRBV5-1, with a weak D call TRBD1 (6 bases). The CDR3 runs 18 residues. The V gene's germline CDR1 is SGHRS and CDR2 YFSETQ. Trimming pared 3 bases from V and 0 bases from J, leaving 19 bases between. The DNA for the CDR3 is TGCGCCAGCAGCTCCCGGCCCACAGGGCAGAGCTCTGGAAACACCATATATTTT. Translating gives CASSSRPTGQSSGNTIYF.

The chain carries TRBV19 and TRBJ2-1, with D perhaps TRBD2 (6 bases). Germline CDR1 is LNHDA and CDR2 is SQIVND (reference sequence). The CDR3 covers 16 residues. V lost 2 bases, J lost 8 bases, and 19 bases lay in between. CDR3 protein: CASSISHGGLAYEQFF. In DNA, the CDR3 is TGTGCCAGTAGTATATCCCATGGAGGGCTAGCCTATGAGCAGTTCTTC. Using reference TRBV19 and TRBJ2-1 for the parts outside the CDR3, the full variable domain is DGGITQSPKYLFRKEGQNVTLSCEQNLNHDAMYWYRQDPGQGLRLIYYSQIVNDFQKGDIAEGYSVSREKKESFPLTVTSAQKNPTAFYLCASSISHGGLAYEQFFGPGTRLTVL.

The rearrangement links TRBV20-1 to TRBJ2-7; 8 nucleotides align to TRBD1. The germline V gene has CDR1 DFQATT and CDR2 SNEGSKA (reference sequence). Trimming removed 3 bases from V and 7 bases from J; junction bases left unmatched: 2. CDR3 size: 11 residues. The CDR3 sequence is CSASTGGEQYF. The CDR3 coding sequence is TGCAGTGCTAGCACAGGGGGAGAGCAGTACTTC.

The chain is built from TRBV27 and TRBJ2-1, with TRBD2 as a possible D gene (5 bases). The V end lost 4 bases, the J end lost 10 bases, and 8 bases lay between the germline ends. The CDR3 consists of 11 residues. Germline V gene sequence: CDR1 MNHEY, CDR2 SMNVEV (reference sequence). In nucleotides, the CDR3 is TGTGCCAGCAGTTATGGGAGAGAGCAGTTCTTC. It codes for CASSYGREQFF.

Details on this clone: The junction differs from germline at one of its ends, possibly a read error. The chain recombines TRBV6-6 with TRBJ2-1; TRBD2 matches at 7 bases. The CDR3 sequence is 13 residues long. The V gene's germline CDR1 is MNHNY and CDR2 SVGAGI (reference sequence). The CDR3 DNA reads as TGTGCCAGCAGTTACCTCCTGGGGGGGGTGGAGGTCTTC. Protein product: CASSYLLGGVEVF.

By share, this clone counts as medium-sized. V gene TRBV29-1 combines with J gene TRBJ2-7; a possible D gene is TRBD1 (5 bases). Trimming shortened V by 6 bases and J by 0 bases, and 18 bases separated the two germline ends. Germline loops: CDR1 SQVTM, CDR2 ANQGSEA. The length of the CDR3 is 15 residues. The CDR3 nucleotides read TGCAGCGTCGCCGGACATTTTGGGGCCTCCTACGAGCAGTACTTC. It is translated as CSVAGHFGASYEQYF.

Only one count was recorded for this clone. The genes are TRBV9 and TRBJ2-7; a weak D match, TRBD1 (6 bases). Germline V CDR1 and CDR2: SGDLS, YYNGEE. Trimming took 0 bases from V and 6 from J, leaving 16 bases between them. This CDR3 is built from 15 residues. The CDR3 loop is CASSVGGSPGAEQYF. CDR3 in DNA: TGTGCCAGCAGCGTAGGGGGGAGTCCAGGGGCCGAGCAGTACTTC.

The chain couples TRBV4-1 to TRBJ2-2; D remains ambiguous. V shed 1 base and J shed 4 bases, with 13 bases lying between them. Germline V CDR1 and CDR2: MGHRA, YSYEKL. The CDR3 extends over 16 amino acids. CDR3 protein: CASSQVGTSGTGELFF. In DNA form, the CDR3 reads TGCGCCAGCAGCCAAGTCGGAACTTCGGGCACCGGGGAGCTGTTTTTT.

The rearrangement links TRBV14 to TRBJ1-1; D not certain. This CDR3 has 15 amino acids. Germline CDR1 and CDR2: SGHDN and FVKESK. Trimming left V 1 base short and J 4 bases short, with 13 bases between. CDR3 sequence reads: CASSQARRVATEAFF. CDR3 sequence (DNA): TGTGCCAGCAGCCAAGCGCGGCGGGTTGCCACTGAAGCTTTCTTT.

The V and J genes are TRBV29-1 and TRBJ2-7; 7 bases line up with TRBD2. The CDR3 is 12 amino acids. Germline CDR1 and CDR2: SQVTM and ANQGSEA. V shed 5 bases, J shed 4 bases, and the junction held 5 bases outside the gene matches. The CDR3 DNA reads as TGCAGCGTTAGGCGGGAGAGGTACGAGCAGTACTTC. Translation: CSVRRERYEQYF.

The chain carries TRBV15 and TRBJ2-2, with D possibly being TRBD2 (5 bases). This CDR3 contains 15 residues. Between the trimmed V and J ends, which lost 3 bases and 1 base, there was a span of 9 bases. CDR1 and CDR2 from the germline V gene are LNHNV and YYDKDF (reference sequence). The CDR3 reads CATSSSSRNTGELFF. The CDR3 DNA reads TGTGCCACCAGCAGTTCTAGCAGGAACACCGGGGAGCTGTTTTTT.

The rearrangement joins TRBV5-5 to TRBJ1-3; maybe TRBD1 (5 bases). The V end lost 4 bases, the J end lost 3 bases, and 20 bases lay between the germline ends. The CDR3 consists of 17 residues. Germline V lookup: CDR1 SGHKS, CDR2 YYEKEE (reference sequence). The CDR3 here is CASSPESGGVNGNTIYF. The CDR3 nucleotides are TGTGCCAGCAGCCCCGAGAGTGGAGGGGTTAATGGAAACACCATATATTTT.

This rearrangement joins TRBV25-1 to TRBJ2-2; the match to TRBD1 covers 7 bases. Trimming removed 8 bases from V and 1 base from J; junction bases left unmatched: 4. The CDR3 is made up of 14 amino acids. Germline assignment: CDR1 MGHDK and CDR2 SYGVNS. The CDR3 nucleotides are TGTGCCAGCCAGGGACAGATGAACACCGGGGAGCTGTTTTTT. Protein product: CASQGQMNTGELFF.

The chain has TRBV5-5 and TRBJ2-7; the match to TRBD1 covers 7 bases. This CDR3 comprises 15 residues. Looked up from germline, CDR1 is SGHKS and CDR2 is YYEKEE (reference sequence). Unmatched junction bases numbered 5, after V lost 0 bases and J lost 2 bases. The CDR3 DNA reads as TGTGCCAGCAGCTTGGCCACAGGGGACCCCTACGAGCAGTACTTC. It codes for CASSLATGDPYEQYF.

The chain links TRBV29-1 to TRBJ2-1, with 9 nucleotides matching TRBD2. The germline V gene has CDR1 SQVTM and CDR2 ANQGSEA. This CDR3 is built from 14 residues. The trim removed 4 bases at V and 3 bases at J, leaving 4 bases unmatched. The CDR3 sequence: CSVGASGIYNEQFF. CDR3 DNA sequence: TGCAGCGTTGGGGCTAGCGGGATCTACAATGAGCAGTTCTTC.

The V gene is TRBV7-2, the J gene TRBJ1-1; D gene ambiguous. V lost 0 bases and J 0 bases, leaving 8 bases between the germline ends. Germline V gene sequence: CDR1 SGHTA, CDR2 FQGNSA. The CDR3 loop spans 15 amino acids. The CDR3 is CASSLAPMLNTEAFF. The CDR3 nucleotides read TGTGCCAGCAGCTTAGCCCCCATGTTGAACACTGAAGCTTTCTTT.

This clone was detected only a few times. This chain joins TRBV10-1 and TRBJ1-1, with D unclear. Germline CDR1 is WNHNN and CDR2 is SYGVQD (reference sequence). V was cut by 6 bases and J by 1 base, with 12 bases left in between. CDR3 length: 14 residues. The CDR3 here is CASSLHRRNTEAFF. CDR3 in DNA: TGCGCCAGCAGCCTACATCGGCGGAACACTGAAGCTTTCTTT.

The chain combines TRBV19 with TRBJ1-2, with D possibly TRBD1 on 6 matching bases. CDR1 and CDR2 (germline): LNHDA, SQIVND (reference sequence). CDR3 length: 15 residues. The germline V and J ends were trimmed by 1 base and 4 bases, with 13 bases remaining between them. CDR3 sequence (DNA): TGTGCCAGTAGTATAGCAGGGGCGTCGGGCTATGGCTACACCTTC. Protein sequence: CASSIAGASGYGYTF.

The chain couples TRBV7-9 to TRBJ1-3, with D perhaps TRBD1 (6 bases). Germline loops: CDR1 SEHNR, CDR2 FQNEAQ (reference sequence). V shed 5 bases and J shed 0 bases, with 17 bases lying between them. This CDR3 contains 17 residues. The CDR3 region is CASSTGSRDNSGNTIYF. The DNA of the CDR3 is TGTGCCAGCAGCACAGGGTCGAGGGATAACTCTGGAAACACCATATATTTT. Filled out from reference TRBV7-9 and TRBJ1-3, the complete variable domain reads DTGVSQNPRHKITKRGQNVTFRCDPISEHNRLYWYRQTLGQGPEFLTYFQNEAQLEKSRLLSDRFSAERPKGSFSTLEIQRTEQGDSAMYLCASSTGSRDNSGNTIYFGEGSWLTVV.

Here the CDR3 DNA reads TGTGCCAGTAGTGAATGGTTGGGACAGGGAACCGGGGAGCTGTTTTTT. Translating gives CASSEWLGQGTGELFF. The chain recombines TRBV19 with TRBJ2-2, with TRBD1 matching over 9 bases. The CDR3 runs 16 residues. J gave up 5 bases and V 5 bases, and 9 bases lay outside the gene matches. The germline CDR1 and CDR2 sequences are LNHDA and SQIVND (reference sequence).

The CDR3, as DNA: TGTGCCAGCATCCTAGGGGGCACAGATACGCAGTATTTT. It encodes CASILGGTDTQYF. The rearrangement links TRBV7-2 to TRBJ2-3; weak D call: TRBD1 (5 bases). Germline-derived CDR1 and CDR2 are SGHTA and FQGNSA. The V end was cut by 7 bases, the J end by 1 base, with 9 bases between. This CDR3 region has 13 residues.

The CDR3 DNA follows: TGTGCCAGCAGCGTAGAGGCAGCACCCTCTGGAAACACCATATATTTT. Encoded protein: CASSVEAAPSGNTIYF. The rearrangement links TRBV9 to TRBJ1-3; D call uncertain. The CDR3 spans 16 residues. The V gene lost 0 bases and the J gene lost 0 bases, with 10 bases spanning the gap. CDR1 and CDR2 from the germline V gene are SGDLS and YYNGEE.

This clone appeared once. The DNA of the CDR3 is TGTGCCAGCAGTGAAACTCCCAGGGGAAACACCATATATTTT. It translates to CASSETPRGNTIYF. This chain links TRBV6-1 with TRBJ1-3, with D uncertain. There are 14 residues in the CDR3. Deletions cut 2 bases from V and 4 bases from J, with 9 bases between. Germline V gene sequence: CDR1 MNHNS, CDR2 SASEGT.

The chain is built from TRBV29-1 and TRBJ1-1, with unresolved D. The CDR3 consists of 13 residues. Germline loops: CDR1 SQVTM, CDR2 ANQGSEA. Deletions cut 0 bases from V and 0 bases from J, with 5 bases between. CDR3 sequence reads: CSVEEGLNTEAFF. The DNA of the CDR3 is TGCAGCGTTGAAGAAGGCTTGAACACTGAAGCTTTCTTT. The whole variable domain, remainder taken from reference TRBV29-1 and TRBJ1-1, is SAVISQKPSRDICQRGTSLTIQCQVDSQVTMMFWYRQQPGQSLTLIATANQGSEATYESGFVIDKFPISRPNLTFSTLTVSNMSPEDSSIYLCSVEEGLNTEAFFGQGTRLTVV.

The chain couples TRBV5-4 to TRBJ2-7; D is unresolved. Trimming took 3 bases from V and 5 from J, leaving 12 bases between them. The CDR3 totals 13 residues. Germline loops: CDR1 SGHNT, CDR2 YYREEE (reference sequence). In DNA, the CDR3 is TGTGCCAGCAGCTCTTATGTGTCCGACGAGCAGTACTTC. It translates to CASSSYVSDEQYF.